This T cell receptor beta chain derives from a study of long-term antiretroviral therapy in people with HIV. Regarding the study as a whole: Relative to transplant donor controls, diversity remained lower despite increasing after ART.

In the case of this clone: Antigen specificity is unknown.

Samples held roughly 0.95-10 million cryopreserved PBMC before DNA extraction. At the survey level, the v3.0 immunoSEQ assay was run. The assay was immunoSEQ multiplex PCR, and TCRdb's table has in-frame clones only and misses some. The sample consists of 20,000 to 30,000 clones, 70% to 90% of them appearing once. The germline V gene has CDR1 MNHNS and CDR2 SASEGT. The junction had 13 bases not matched to a gene; V was cut back by 6 bases and J by 7 bases. The CDR3 is 15 residues long. The sample here was unsorted PBMCs, taken 1.2 years after starting antiretroviral therapy. The chain employs TRBV6-1 and TRBJ1-1, with TRBD1 identical over 8 bases. The TCR originated in a man aged 50-59 years with HIV. CDR3 in amino acids: CASRKDRGRTSEAFF. CDR3 bases: TGTGCCAGCAGGAAAGACAGGGGCAGAACAAGTGAAGCTTTCTTT.